This T cell receptor beta chain emerged from a study of circulating CD8 cells and anti-PD-1 response in melanoma. By sample share, this clonotype is large. The QIAseq Immune Repertoire TCR panel built the libraries from roughly 16 ng of total RNA. In TCRdb, the reads were re-called with MiXCR into one record per CDR3 protein. Among 960 or so distinct CDR3 sequences listed, 4% to 6% were seen once. Four subsets defined by PD-1 and/or TIGIT were sorted from live CD3+CD8+TCRalphabeta+ cells. Germline CDR1 is SEHNR and CDR2 is FQNEAQ (reference sequence). With 2 bases clipped from V and 1 base from J, the junction kept 2 bases outside the gene matches. The CDR3 is 15 amino acids.

Sequenced here: CD8+ T cells from PBMCs, sampled at baseline or after one month of anti-PD-1 therapy (not recorded which). The rearrangement joins TRBV7-9 to TRBJ1-5; 7 bases line up with TRBD1. The sequence came from a human donor with melanoma. The DNA of the CDR3 is TGTGCCAGCAGCTTAAAGGGGGCGAGCAATCAGCCCCAGCATTTT. This codes for CASSLKGASNQPQHF. The full variable domain, rest sourced from reference TRBV7-9 and TRBJ1-5, is DTGVSQNPRHKITKRGQNVTFRCDPISEHNRLYWYRQTLGQGPEFLTYFQNEAQLEKSRLLSDRFSAERPKGSFSTLEIQRTEQGDSAMYLCASSLKGASNQPQHFGDGTRLSIL.